Below are 8 T cell receptor beta chains sequenced from a single sample in a study of T-cell memory formation after mild COVID-19. In TCRdb, the 5' RACE reads were re-called with MiXCR into one record per CDR3 protein. The profile covers 200,000 or so distinct CDR3 sequences, with approximately 16% appearing a single time and more than 2% taken by the ten largest. The sequenced material came from PBMCs or a T cell subset sorted from them (not recorded which). The source is an adult woman who had mild COVID-19 (a few samples of this study predate the infection). Cell type and time point are not known.

The sample holds a few counts of this clonotype. This chain uses TRBV5-1 with TRBJ2-1, with D perhaps matching TRBD1 (6 bases). CDR1 is SGHRS and CDR2 is YFSETQ in the germline V gene. The CDR3 spans 17 residues. V lost 5 bases and J 4 bases, leaving 22 bases between the germline ends. CDR3 amino acids: CASRRDTRSKIYNEQFF. CDR3 nucleotide sequence: TGCGCCAGCAGGAGGGACACCCGGTCAAAAATATACAATGAGCAGTTCTTC. Based on the CDR3 plus reference TRBV5-1 and TRBJ2-1, the full variable domain is KAGVTQTPRYLIKTRGQQVTLSCSPISGHRSVSWYQQTPGQGLQFLFEYFSETQRNKGNFPGRFSGRQFSNSRSEMNVSTLELGDSALYLCASRRDTRSKIYNEQFFGPGTRLTVL.

This rearrangement joins TRBV24-1 to TRBJ2-7, with D unresolved. This CDR3 has 11 amino acids. The germline CDR1 and CDR2 sequences are KGHDR and SFDVKD. The V gene lost 7 bases and the J gene lost 7 bases, with 10 bases spanning the gap. The CDR3 nucleotides are TGTGCCACCAGCGGTGGAGTTGAGCAGTACTTC. Its translation: CATSGGVEQYF.

V is TRBV7-9 and J is TRBJ1-6, with TRBD1 as a possible D gene (5 bases). Germline V lookup: CDR1 SEHNR, CDR2 FQNEAQ (reference sequence). V gave up 5 bases and J gave up 9 bases, with 14 bases separating them. CDR3 length: 14 amino acids. Here the CDR3 DNA reads TGTGCCAGCAGCCACGGACATTGGAGTTCACCCCTCCACTTT. It encodes CASSHGHWSSPLHF. The complete variable domain, with remaining parts taken from reference TRBV7-9 and TRBJ1-6, reads DTGVSQNPRHKITKRGQNVTFRCDPISEHNRLYWYRQTLGQGPEFLTYFQNEAQLEKSRLLSDRFSAERPKGSFSTLEIQRTEQGDSAMYLCASSHGHWSSPLHFGNGTRLTVT.

This clonotype was recorded a few times. This rearrangement joins TRBV28 to TRBJ2-7; 13 bases are a match to TRBD2. The CDR3 loop spans 14 amino acids. V lost 7 bases and J lost 12; bases outside the gene matches: 12. CDR1 and CDR2 (germline): MDHEN, SYDVKM. In DNA, the CDR3 is TGTGCCAGCACCCTTGAGAGGACTAGCGGGAGTCCGTACTTC. Protein product: CASTLERTSGSPYF.

The rearrangement joins TRBV2 to TRBJ1-4; TRBD1 aligns across 7 bases. Trimming removed 5 bases from V and 12 bases from J; junction bases left unmatched: 15. CDR1 and CDR2 from the germline V gene are SNHLY and FYNNEI. This CDR3 is 15 amino acids long. The CDR3 here is CASSWGQRNGKELFF. DNA of the CDR3: TGTGCCAGCAGTTGGGGACAGCGGAACGGGAAAGAACTGTTTTTT.

This clonotype was seen a handful of times. J is TRBJ2-5 and V is TRBV12-3 or TRBV12-4, with 7 bases identical to TRBD1. This CDR3 has 16 amino acids. V shed 1 base, J shed 4 bases, and the junction held 9 bases outside the gene matches. CDR3 protein: CASSLGFRGPGETQYF. The CDR3 DNA reads as TGTGCCAGCAGTTTAGGTTTTAGGGGGCCGGGAGAGACCCAGTACTTC.

The chain recombines TRBV20-1 with TRBJ2-3, with a tentative D call TRBD2 (7 bases). The V end lost 7 bases, the J end lost 0 bases, and 20 bases lay between the germline ends. Germline values: CDR1 DFQATT, CDR2 SNEGSKA (reference sequence). There are 16 residues in the CDR3. The CDR3: CSVPLGGAASTDTQYF. The CDR3 coding sequence is TGCAGTGTTCCCTTGGGGGGGGCCGCTAGCACAGATACGCAGTATTTT.

This rearrangement joins TRBV11-2 to TRBJ2-2; D remains ambiguous. Germline CDR1 and CDR2: SGHAT and FQNNGV. The germline V and J ends were trimmed by 6 bases and 7 bases, with 12 bases remaining between them. This CDR3 has 13 amino acids. The CDR3 is CASSSREGGELFF. CDR3 DNA sequence: TGTGCCAGCAGTTCTAGGGAAGGCGGGGAGCTGTTTTTT.